This T cell receptor (beta chain) was identified during a study of blood T cells in healthy people across ages. This clonotype was recorded a few times. Using a J-beta primer mix together with a sample-barcoded 5' primer, a second PCR was run for 7 to 11 cycles. TCRdb reprocessed the 5' RACE reads via MiXCR and lists one record per CDR3 protein. The sample contains around 520,000 distinct CDR3 sequences, about 27% of which appear only once. Germline V gene lookup returns CDR1 MRHNA and CDR2 SNTAGT. CDR3 length equals 13 residues. V was shortened by 4 bases and J by 7 bases, with 10 bases between the two germline ends. Another study also made use of these data, one on T cells of mothers and their children.

This chain joins TRBV6-4 and TRBJ2-2, with D possibly being TRBD2 (5 bases). Sequencing was performed on blood. This clonotype was sampled from a boy aged 2 to 10 in good health. The CDR3 region has the DNA TGTGCCAGCAGTGGACTAACGGGCGGGGAGCTGTTTTTT. It is translated as CASSGLTGGELFF.